This TCR beta chain comes out of a study of T cells expressing NK-cell markers. Turning to the study itself: The study sequenced eight donors, seven HCMV-seropositive and one seronegative. Findings and caveats of the study: Certain NKG2C+ T cell clones were expanded, and their HCMV specificity remained unclear. In about six donors, dominant NKG2C+ clonotypes were about 1.0-8% of CD8+ T cells. Where a handful of donors were concerned, these clonotypes also led the CD3+CD56-NKG2C+ fraction.

TCRdb reprocessed the 5' RACE reads and stores each CDR3 protein as one record, lacking DNA. This listing includes some 340,000 distinct CDR3 sequences. Note on this clonotype: Antigen: not known.

The source of this sequence is a man aged 18 to 69 in good health. The sample comprised blood T cells: a sorted CD56 or NKG2C T cell subset, CD4+ or CD8+ T cells, or bulk PBMC T cells (not recorded which).

CDR3 sequence reads: CASSYGYGYTF. V and J are TRBV6-2 or TRBV6-3 and TRBJ1-2. This CDR3 is built from 11 residues. Germline V lookup: CDR1 MNHEY, CDR2 SVGEGT.